The rows below give T cell receptor beta chains drawn from one sample of a study of blood T cell repertoires in COVID-19. Clones were sequenced by immunoSEQ multiplex PCR, and TCRdb holds only the in-frame ones, with some missing. The data contain some 270,000 clones, around nine tenths of them seen just once; the ten biggest clones take up 1.5% to 2%. Sequencing input: peripheral blood. Receptors were obtained from a woman aged 55-69 years who had recovered from COVID-19. CDR3s include the opening cysteine and the closing phenylalanine or tryptophan. D genes are given only for firm matches. Size is stated for part of the rows, as once, few or many counts, or as a class when the clone is expanded.

clone_size | cdr3_length | d_call | j_call | v_call | cdr3_nt | cdr3_aa
- | 13 | - | TRBJ1-5 | TRBV12-3/TRBV12-4 | TGTGCCAGCAGACCCACAGGGAGTCAGCCCCAGCATTTT | CASRPTGSQPQHF
- | 18 | - | TRBJ2-2 | TRBV7-2 | TGTGCCAGCAGCTTAGAAGCCGTCCGGACTATCAACACCGGGGAGCTGTTTTTT | CASSLEAVRTINTGELFF
- | 16 | TRBD1 | TRBJ2-1 | TRBV28 | TGTGCCAGCAGCGCCCCCAGGGGCAGGGGGCGAAATGAGCAGTTCTTC | CASSAPRGRGRNEQFF
- | 15 | TRBD2 | TRBJ2-7 | TRBV13 | TGTGCCAGCAGCTCCGCCCAGCGGGGGAGGTACGAGCAGTACTTC | CASSSAQRGRYEQYF
- | 14 | - | TRBJ1-6 | TRBV7-2 | TGTGCCAGCAGCTTACCCGGGGGGCATTCACCCCTCCACTTT | CASSLPGGHSPLHF
once | 10 | - | TRBJ2-3 | TRBV7-3 | TGTGCCAGCGACAGACATACGCAGTATTTT | CASDRHTQYF
- | 15 | TRBD1 | TRBJ1-2 | TRBV6-2/TRBV6-3 | TGTGCCAGCAGTGATCGGACAGGGACCTTCTATGGCTACACCTTC | CASSDRTGTFYGYTF
- | 15 | - | TRBJ1-3 | TRBV6-2/TRBV6-3 | TGTGCCAGCAGTCAGGACAGCTTCTCCGGAAACACCATATATTTT | CASSQDSFSGNTIYF
- | 14 | TRBD1 | TRBJ1-2 | TRBV6-5 | TGTGCCAGCAGTTACCGGGGACAGGGAGATGGCTACACCTTC | CASSYRGQGDGYTF
- | 17 | TRBD1 | TRBJ1-2 | TRBV19 | TGTGCCAGTAGAGACCGGGACAGGGGGCGCAGGTCCGATGGCTACACCTTC | CASRDRDRGRRSDGYTF
- | 14 | TRBD2 | TRBJ2-7 | TRBV5-4 | TGTGCCAGCAGCGTACGCGGGGGAACCTACGAGCAGTACTTC | CASSVRGGTYEQYF
- | 13 | - | TRBJ1-1 | TRBV6-6 | TGTGCCAGCAGAAATCCGGGAAGCACTGAAGCTTTCTTT | CASRNPGSTEAFF
- | 18 | TRBD1 | TRBJ1-6 | TRBV15 | TGTGCCACCAGCAGCCGTGGGACAGGGAGGGTTCGTAATTCACCCCTCCACTTT | CATSSRGTGRVRNSPLHF
- | 18 | TRBD1 | TRBJ1-4 | TRBV27 | TGTGCCAGCAGTTTGTTTGGGACAGGGGGCGCTTTAAGTGAAAAACTGTTTTTT | CASSLFGTGGALSEKLFF
- | 15 | TRBD2 | TRBJ2-3 | TRBV19 | TGTGCCAGTAGTATTGAGCGGGGGTTGGTAGATACGCAGTATTTT | CASSIERGLVDTQYF
- | 16 | TRBD2 | TRBJ2-3 | TRBV6-2/TRBV6-3 | TGTGCCAGCAGTTACTCGACAGCGGGGGGGCCAGATACGCAGTATTTT | CASSYSTAGGPDTQYF
- | 13 | - | TRBJ1-1 | TRBV10-3 | TGTGCCATTAATGGCAGGATGAACACTGAAGCTTTCTTT | CAINGRMNTEAFF
many | 20 | TRBD1 | TRBJ1-2 | TRBV23-1 | TGCGCCAGCAGTCAATCCGCCCAGGGGGCGTTCCCAATAGCTAACTATGGCTACACCTTC | CASSQSAQGAFPIANYGYTF
few | 13 | - | TRBJ2-2 | TRBV7-9 | TGTGCCAGCAGCCAACTCGACAGCGGGGAGCTGTTTTTT | CASSQLDSGELFF
once | 14 | - | TRBJ1-2 | TRBV7-9 | TGTGCCAGCAGCTTAGAGCAGGGGCGAGATGGCTACACCTTC | CASSLEQGRDGYTF
- | 16 | - | TRBJ1-2 | TRBV4-2 | TGTGCCAGCAGCCAAGGGTACGGAGGTTCCGGCTATGGCTACACCTTC | CASSQGYGGSGYGYTF
- | 16 | - | TRBJ1-2 | TRBV6-1 | TGTGCCAGCAGTGAACGGGGGGGACGGCGGCACTATGGCTACACCTTC | CASSERGGRRHYGYTF
- | 15 | - | TRBJ1-2 | TRBV5-1 | TGCGCCAGCAGCTTGTACCAAATGGGGCGTAATGGCTACACCTTC | CASSLYQMGRNGYTF
many | 16 | TRBD1 | TRBJ1-6 | TRBV2 | TGTGCCAGCAGCGCTCCCGACAGGGACTATAATTCACCCCTCCACTTT | CASSAPDRDYNSPLHF
- | 15 | TRBD1 | TRBJ1-6 | TRBV6-5 | TGTGCCAGCAGTTACTCCGGCTTCGGACAGGGGTCCCTCCACTTT | CASSYSGFGQGSLHF
- | 14 | - | TRBJ1-2 | TRBV19 | TGTGCCAGTAGTATTTGGTCGCAGGGCAGCGGCTACACCTTC | CASSIWSQGSGYTF
- | 15 | - | TRBJ2-7 | TRBV14 | TGTGCCAGCAGCCAAAATGTGGGCAAAGTCTACGAGCAGTACTTC | CASSQNVGKVYEQYF
- | 14 | TRBD1 | TRBJ1-6 | TRBV27 | TGTGCCAGCAGTTTCCAGGGGGCGGAATCACCCCTCCACTTT | CASSFQGAESPLHF
once | 14 | - | TRBJ2-7 | TRBV7-2 | TGTGCCAGCAGCCCAAAAACAGGGCCCTACGAGCAGTGCTTC | CASSPKTGPYEQCF
- | 14 | - | TRBJ2-1 | TRBV24-1 | TGTGCCACCAGTGATTTGGAGGGAGTGAATGAGCAGTTCTTC | CATSDLEGVNEQFF
- | 17 | - | TRBJ1-2 | TRBV7-2 | TGTGCCAGCAGCCCGCTTGGGGGCGCTGCGCCCCGGGGTGGCTACACCTTC | CASSPLGGAAPRGGYTF
- | 14 | TRBD1 | TRBJ1-5 | TRBV29-1 | TGCAGCGTGGGGAGTGGCAGGGGGGATCAGCCCCAGCATTTT | CSVGSGRGDQPQHF
few | 18 | TRBD1 | TRBJ1-2 | TRBV7-2 | TGTGCCAGCAGCTTAGTTACGGGACAGGGTTCCTCGAACTATGGCTACACCTTC | CASSLVTGQGSSNYGYTF